Presented here are 24 T cell receptor beta chains from one specimen sequenced in a study of T cell responses to AZD1222 COVID-19 vaccine. Repertoires were generated with immunoSEQ multiplex PCR, while TCRdb's copy carries only in-frame clones and drops some. Of some 150,000 clones in the sample, roughly 90% were seen once. The sample was peripheral blood, taken on day 0 of AZD1222 vaccination. The receptors were gathered from an adult in good health.

The chain carries TRBV19 and TRBJ2-7; D uncertain. CDR3 size: 14 residues. Trimming removed 6 bases from V and 1 base from J, with 13 bases in between. Germline CDR1 reads LNHDA; CDR2 reads SQIVND (reference sequence). Here the CDR3 DNA reads TGTGCCAGTAGCGTCCCCGGCCATTCCTACGAGCAGTACTTC. It encodes CASSVPGHSYEQYF.

This rearrangement joins TRBV2 to TRBJ2-7; 9 bases line up with TRBD1. The CDR3 loop spans 13 amino acids. Looked up from germline, CDR1 is SNHLY and CDR2 is FYNNEI. Trimming removed 4 bases from V and 3 bases from J; junction bases left unmatched: 1. Written as DNA, the CDR3 is TGTGCCAGCAGTGTGGACAGGGGCTACGAGCAGTACTTC. Protein sequence: CASSVDRGYEQYF.

The chain employs TRBV6-4 and TRBJ1-1, with 8 bases that match TRBD1. This CDR3 contains 13 residues. Trimming removed 5 bases from V and 5 bases from J; junction bases left unmatched: 4. Looked up from germline, CDR1 is MRHNA and CDR2 is SNTAGT. CDR3 sequence (DNA): TGTGCCAGCAGTTATGACAGGGGTACTGAAGCTTTCTTT. It specifies CASSYDRGTEAFF.

The V gene is TRBV19, the J gene TRBJ1-1; D may be TRBD1 (6 bases). In germline, CDR1 is LNHDA, CDR2 SQIVND (reference sequence). This CDR3 contains 13 residues. Trimming stripped 5 bases from V and 7 bases from J, with 14 bases between. This CDR3 reads CASSAHQGLEAFF. DNA of the CDR3: TGTGCCAGTAGTGCTCATCAGGGGCTTGAAGCTTTCTTT.

V is TRBV5-4 and J is TRBJ1-2; a weak D match, TRBD1 (5 bases). This CDR3 is built from 14 residues. Trimming took off 0 bases at V and 1 base at J, with 7 bases between the two ends. Per the germline V gene, CDR1 is SGHNT and CDR2 is YYREEE (reference sequence). DNA of the CDR3: TGTGCCAGCAGCTTGGTCGGGGGTAACTATGGCTACACCTTC. Translation gives CASSLVGGNYGYTF.

The chain uses TRBV24-1 and TRBJ1-5; TRBD1 might be the D (5 bases). Trimming stripped 4 bases from V and 2 bases from J, with 8 bases between. CDR1 and CDR2 (germline): KGHDR, SFDVKD. The CDR3 spans 14 residues. The CDR3 protein is CATSDGGGNQPQHF. The CDR3, as DNA: TGTGCCACCAGTGACGGGGGGGGCAATCAGCCCCAGCATTTT.

The chain couples TRBV24-1 to TRBJ2-2; 12 bases fit TRBD2. In germline, CDR1 is KGHDR, CDR2 SFDVKD. With V trimmed by 7 bases and J by 1 base, 0 bases remained unmatched. The length of the CDR3 is 15 residues. The CDR3 protein is CATRGLAGNTGELFF. The CDR3 DNA follows: TGTGCCACCAGGGGACTAGCGGGGAACACCGGGGAGCTGTTTTTT.

The rearrangement links TRBV7-3 to TRBJ2-7, with 7 bases identical to TRBD1. The CDR3 is made up of 14 amino acids. J lost 0 bases, V lost 5 bases, and 4 bases had no gene match. Germline lookup yields CDR1 SGHTA and CDR2 FQGTGA. CDR3 DNA sequence: TGTGCCAGCAGCCCGGACAGGAGCTCCTACGAGCAGTACTTC. This encodes CASSPDRSSYEQYF.

The chain recombines TRBV28 with TRBJ1-3, with 7 bases matching TRBD1. Germline CDR1 MDHEN, CDR2 SYDVKM. The CDR3 spans 16 residues. The ends lost 5 bases at V and 0 bases at J; junction bases unmatched: 7. CDR3 residues: CASSPSGQFSGNTIYF. CDR3 nucleotides: TGTGCCAGCAGTCCGTCGGGACAGTTCTCTGGAAACACCATATATTTT.

The chain joins TRBV20-1 to TRBJ2-7, with D maybe TRBD2 (5 bases). The V end was cut by 3 bases, the J end by 7 bases, with 13 bases between. The CDR3 totals 12 residues. Germline CDR1 DFQATT, CDR2 SNEGSKA (reference sequence). The CDR3 loop is CSASQAASEQYF. CDR3 nucleotide sequence: TGCAGTGCTAGTCAAGCGGCGTCGGAGCAGTACTTC.

This clone was counted only a few times. The chain carries TRBV27 and TRBJ1-5; 8 bases agree with TRBD1. The germline gives CDR1 MNHEY, CDR2 SMNVEV (reference sequence). The ends lost 6 bases at V and 5 bases at J; junction bases unmatched: 9. CDR3 length: 15 residues. In DNA, the CDR3 is TGTGCCAGCAGCACACAGGGGGGGTTTTATCAGCCCCAGCATTTT. It yields the protein CASSTQGGFYQPQHF.

The chain links TRBV19 to TRBJ2-7; unclear D gene. The V end lost 7 bases, the J end lost 2 bases, and 9 bases lay between the germline ends. The CDR3 sequence is 12 residues long. Germline CDR1 is LNHDA and CDR2 is SQIVND (reference sequence). For the CDR3, the DNA is TGTGCCAGTATGGGGTCTGCCTACGAGCAGTACTTC. Translating gives CASMGSAYEQYF. Full variable domain (rest looked up from reference TRBV19 and TRBJ2-7): DGGITQSPKYLFRKEGQNVTLSCEQNLNHDAMYWYRQDPGQGLRLIYYSQIVNDFQKGDIAEGYSVSREKKESFPLTVTSAQKNPTAFYLCASMGSAYEQYFGPGTRLTVT.

The chain recombines TRBV6-2 or TRBV6-3 with TRBJ2-7; D is undetermined. CDR3 length equals 11 residues. CDR1 MNHEY and CDR2 SVGEGT come from the germline V gene. V was cut by 4 bases and J by 3 bases, with 4 bases left in between. This chain's CDR3 is CASSSLYEQYF. The CDR3 nucleotides are TGTGCCAGCAGTTCCCTCTACGAGCAGTACTTC.

This chain uses TRBV27 with TRBJ2-7, with 8 positions matching TRBD2. The trim removed 5 bases at V and 1 base at J, leaving 7 bases unmatched. CDR3 size: 15 residues. CDR1 is MNHEY, CDR2 SMNVEV, per germline (reference sequence). CDR3: CASSPGLAQSYEQYF. The CDR3 DNA reads TGTGCCAGCAGTCCTGGACTAGCCCAATCCTACGAGCAGTACTTC.

This chain links TRBV4-2 with TRBJ2-3; 8 nucleotides align to TRBD2. The CDR3 consists of 19 residues. V lost 5 bases, J lost 2 bases, and 18 bases stayed unmatched. From germline, CDR1 is LGHNA and CDR2 YNFKEQ. CDR3 in DNA: TGTGCCAGCAGCTTACGGGGGGGCGACTATAAAATATCCACAGATACGCAGTATTTT. It is translated as CASSLRGGDYKISTDTQYF.

This chain links TRBV28 with TRBJ2-7; 13 nucleotides line up with TRBD2. This CDR3 contains 15 residues. V dropped 7 bases and J dropped 7; count of bases not matched to a gene: 10. Looked up from germline, CDR1 is MDHEN and CDR2 is SYDVKM. The CDR3 spells CASNTLAGGPQEQYF. In nucleotides, the CDR3 is TGTGCCAGCAACACACTAGCGGGAGGGCCTCAAGAGCAGTACTTC. Combining the CDR3 with reference TRBV28 and TRBJ2-7 gives the whole variable domain DVKVTQSSRYLVKRTGEKVFLECVQDMDHENMFWYRQDPGLGLRLIYFSYDVKMKEKGDIPEGYSVSREKKERFSLILESASTNQTSMYLCASNTLAGGPQEQYFGPGTRLTVT.

The V gene is TRBV9, the J gene TRBJ2-3; D ambiguous. Per the germline V gene, CDR1 is SGDLS and CDR2 is YYNGEE. This CDR3 is 14 amino acids long. Trimming took 0 bases from V and 5 from J, leaving 10 bases between them. CDR3 bases: TGTGCCAGCAGCGTAGATCACTCCGGAGATACGCAGTATTTT. Protein: CASSVDHSGDTQYF.

This rearrangement joins TRBV5-6 to TRBJ2-1, with D perhaps matching TRBD1 (6 bases). From germline, CDR1 is SGHDT and CDR2 YYEEEE. V gave up 6 bases and J gave up 2 bases, with 18 bases separating them. This CDR3 contains 16 residues. CDR3 sequence: CASNPYRVHPYNEQFF. In DNA, the CDR3 is TGTGCCAGCAACCCGTACAGGGTTCATCCCTACAATGAGCAGTTCTTC.

The genes are TRBV7-2 and TRBJ1-2, with D uncertain. V was pared by 3 bases and J by 8 bases, with 10 bases between. Germline lookup yields CDR1 SGHTA and CDR2 FQGNSA. This CDR3 is 12 amino acids long. CDR3 nucleotides: TGTGCCAGCAGCTTCGGGCAAGGGGGCTACACCTTC. Translating gives CASSFGQGGYTF. The full variable domain, its missing parts supplied by reference TRBV7-2 and TRBJ1-2, is GAGVSQSPSNKVTEKGKDVELRCDPISGHTALYWYRQSLGQGLEFLIYFQGNSAPDKSGLPSDRFSAERTGGSVSTLTIQRTQQEDSAVYLCASSFGQGGYTFGSGTRLTVV.

The chain carries TRBV5-4 and TRBJ1-6; D is undetermined. The CDR3 runs 15 residues. Trimming removed 3 bases at V and 10 bases at J, with 17 bases between. Per the germline V gene, CDR1 is SGHNT and CDR2 is YYREEE (reference sequence). CDR3: CASSSPPTNSSPLHF. The CDR3 DNA is TGTGCCAGCAGCTCACCCCCGACCAACAGCTCACCCCTCCACTTT.

This rearrangement joins TRBV7-6 to TRBJ2-7; 7 nucleotides line up with TRBD1. V was clipped by 5 bases and J by 7 bases; unmatched bases: 14. The CDR3 is 15 residues long. Germline-derived CDR1 and CDR2 are SGHVS and FNYEAQ. The CDR3 here is CASSPPGTVYGEQYF. The CDR3 bases are TGTGCCAGCAGCCCCCCCGGGACAGTCTACGGAGAGCAGTACTTC.

The chain is built from TRBV24-1 and TRBJ2-3; D unclear. V lost 4 bases and J 2 bases, leaving 15 bases between the germline ends. CDR1 KGHDR and CDR2 SFDVKD come from the germline V gene. The CDR3 runs to 16 residues. This CDR3 reads CATSDRGPSSTDTQYF. CDR3 nucleotides: TGTGCCACCAGTGACCGCGGACCCTCATCCACAGATACGCAGTATTTT.

The rearrangement links TRBV11-3 to TRBJ1-4; D remains unclear. V lost 3 bases and J lost 2, with 16 bases in between. The CDR3 contains 17 residues. Germline V CDR1 and CDR2: SGHNT, YENEEA. The DNA of the CDR3 is TGTGCCAGCAGCTTCTCCCCGAAAGGAGGGACTAATGAAAAACTGTTTTTT. It encodes CASSFSPKGGTNEKLFF. The full variable domain, in which reference TRBV11-3 and TRBJ1-4 provide the parts outside the CDR3, is EAGVVQSPRYKIIEKKQPVAFWCNPISGHNTLYWYLQNLGQGPELLIRYENEEAVDDSQLPKDRFSAERLKGVDSTLKIQPAELGDSAVYLCASSFSPKGGTNEKLFFGSGTQLSVL.

With regard to this clone: This CDR3 is also generated by other DNA sequences in the sample. This chain links TRBV28 with TRBJ2-2; a possible D gene is TRBD2 (5 bases). The germline gives CDR1 MDHEN, CDR2 SYDVKM. The CDR3 spans 14 residues. The germline V and J ends were trimmed by 7 bases and 0 bases, with 9 bases remaining between them. The CDR3 here is CASTLAANTGELFF. CDR3 bases: TGTGCCAGCACTCTAGCCGCGAACACCGGGGAGCTGTTTTTT.